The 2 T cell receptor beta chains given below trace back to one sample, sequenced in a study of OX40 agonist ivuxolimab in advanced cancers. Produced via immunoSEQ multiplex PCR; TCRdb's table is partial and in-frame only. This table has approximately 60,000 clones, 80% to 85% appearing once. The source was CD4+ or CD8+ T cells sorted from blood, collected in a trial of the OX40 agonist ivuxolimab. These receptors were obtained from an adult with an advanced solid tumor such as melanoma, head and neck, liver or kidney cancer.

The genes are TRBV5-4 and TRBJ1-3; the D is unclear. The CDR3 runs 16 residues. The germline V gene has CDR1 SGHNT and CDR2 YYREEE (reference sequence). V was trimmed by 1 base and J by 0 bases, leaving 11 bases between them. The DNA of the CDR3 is TGTGCCAGCAGCTTGTTGGACGGCAGCTCTGGAAACACCATATATTTT. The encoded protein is CASSLLDGSSGNTIYF.

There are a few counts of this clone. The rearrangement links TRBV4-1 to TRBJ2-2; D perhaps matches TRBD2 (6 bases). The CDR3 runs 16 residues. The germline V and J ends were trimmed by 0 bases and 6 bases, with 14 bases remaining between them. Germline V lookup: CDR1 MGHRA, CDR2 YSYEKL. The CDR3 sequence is CASSQDRGLGAGELFF. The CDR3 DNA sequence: TGCGCCAGCAGCCAAGATCGGGGGTTGGGGGCCGGGGAGCTGTTTTTT.